A selection of T cell receptor beta chains follows, all from one sample in a study of T cells in localized non-small cell lung cancer. Here immunoSEQ multiplex PCR was the method, and the copy in TCRdb shows in-frame clones only, minus some. The sample holds 30,000 to 35,000 clones, roughly 86% seen once. The material was peripheral blood, obtained before any cancer treatment. Receptors were obtained from a woman aged 35-75 years with stage I lung adenocarcinoma. Each CDR3 is given with its conserved first and last residue. D genes are given only for firm matches. The size field is filled for only some rows; it gives once, few, many or a size class.

V	J	D	size	DNA	CDR3
TRBV9	TRBJ2-3	TRBD1	-	TGTGCCAGCAGCGCCTCTCCGGGACAGAGCACAGATACGCAGTATTTT	CASSASPGQSTDTQYF
TRBV7-3	TRBJ1-5	-	-	TGTGCCAGCGGTGCGGGTCCAGGGCCCCAGCATTTT	CASGAGPGPQHF
TRBV5-4	TRBJ1-1	TRBD1	-	TGTGCCAGCAGCTTGCAGGGGGCGAGCACTGAAGCTTTCTTT	CASSLQGASTEAFF
TRBV7-9	TRBJ1-1	-	-	TGTGCCAGCAGCCCCGAATATACGTCTGAAGCTTTCTTT	CASSPEYTSEAFF
TRBV7-2	TRBJ2-7	TRBD1	once	TGTGCCAGCAGCTCAGGCCGGACAGGGGGTGTCAACGAGCAGTACTTC	CASSSGRTGGVNEQYF
TRBV25-1	TRBJ1-1	-	few	TGTGCCAGCAGTGGGAGTGGCACTGAAGCTTTCTTT	CASSGSGTEAFF
TRBV19	TRBJ2-7	-	-	TGTGCCAGTAGACTGACAGGGACTAGCGAGCAGTACTTC	CASRLTGTSEQYF
TRBV27	TRBJ2-7	TRBD1	-	TGTGCCAGCAGTAAATTTACCGGGACAGGGGATGTCGAGCAGTACTTC	CASSKFTGTGDVEQYF
TRBV11-3	TRBJ2-5	TRBD2	-	TGTGCCAGCAGCTCCCCTCGGACTAGCGGGGAAGAGACCCAGTACTTC	CASSSPRTSGEETQYF
TRBV15	TRBJ2-7	-	-	TGTGCCACCAGCAAGGAAGGCCTCGGGATCTACGAGCAGTACTTC	CATSKEGLGIYEQYF
TRBV7-3	TRBJ1-2	-	-	TGTGCCAGCAGCTCCATAGGGTATGGCTACACCTTC	CASSSIGYGYTF
TRBV29-1	TRBJ2-5	TRBD2	-	TGCAGCGTTGGGACTAGCGGGGGGTATCAAGAGACCCAGTACTTC	CSVGTSGGYQETQYF
TRBV27	TRBJ1-4	TRBD1	-	TGTGCCAGCAGTCTTAACAGGGGTGGGCGGGAAAAACTGTTTTTT	CASSLNRGGREKLFF
TRBV7-9	TRBJ2-6	-	-	TGTGCCAGCAGCTTAGCCTCAGGGTCTGGGGCCAACGTCCTGACTTTC	CASSLASGSGANVLTF
TRBV4-2	TRBJ1-3	-	-	TGTGCCAGCAGCCAAGATTCGGGAGTAGGGACTGGAAACACCATATATTTT	CASSQDSGVGTGNTIYF
TRBV12-5	TRBJ2-2	-	-	TGTGCTAGCGCCTACAATCCGGACACCGGGGAGCTGTTTTTT	CASAYNPDTGELFF
TRBV7-3	TRBJ2-4	-	few	TGTGCCAGCAGCTTCGATGGGCAGGATGGCAAAAACATTCAGTACTTC	CASSFDGQDGKNIQYF
TRBV9	TRBJ1-2	-	-	TGTGCCAGCAGCGCCCAAGGGACGGTTAACTATGGCTACACCTTC	CASSAQGTVNYGYTF
TRBV4-3	TRBJ1-1	-	once	TGCGCCAGCAGCCAAGGCGCAGTGACTGAAGCTTTCTTT	CASSQGAVTEAFF
TRBV27	TRBJ2-5	TRBD1	-	TGTGCCAGCCGCCTCCGAGGACAGGGCCAAGAGACCCAGTACTTC	CASRLRGQGQETQYF
TRBV5-4	TRBJ2-6	-	-	TGTGCCAGCAGCTCAGGACTCATCCGCTCTGGGGCCAACGTCCTGACTTTC	CASSSGLIRSGANVLTF
TRBV10-2	TRBJ1-1	-	few	TGCGCCAGCAGTGAGGATGGGGACTACACTGAAGCTTTCTTT	CASSEDGDYTEAFF
TRBV4-2	TRBJ2-3	-	-	TGTGCCAGCAGCCAAGTTATCCTCGAAGGGGGGGCGAGCACAGATACGCAGTATTTT	CASSQVILEGGASTDTQYF
TRBV5-4	TRBJ2-7	TRBD2	few	TGTGCCAGCAGCCTCTGGACTAGCGGGCTCTCCTACGAGCAGTACTTC	CASSLWTSGLSYEQYF
TRBV5-1	TRBJ2-1	TRBD1	-	TGCGCCAGCAGCTCGGGGGACAGGAGCTCCTACAATGAGCAGTTCTTC	CASSSGDRSSYNEQFF
TRBV4-3	TRBJ1-2	TRBD1	-	TGCGCCAGCAGCCGGGACAGCCTTCGGGGCTATGGCTACACCTTC	CASSRDSLRGYGYTF
TRBV6-5	TRBJ2-1	TRBD1	-	TGTGCCAGCAGTTCCGGGACAGATTTCTACAATGAGCAGTTCTTC	CASSSGTDFYNEQFF
TRBV4-3	TRBJ2-7	TRBD1	-	TGCGCCAGCAGCCAAGGGTCGGGACAGGTTAAGTGGGAGCAGTACTTC	CASSQGSGQVKWEQYF
TRBV19	TRBJ1-6	-	few	TGTGCCAGTAGTTCGGCACGAGATTCACCCCTCCACTTT	CASSSARDSPLHF
TRBV7-6	TRBJ2-3	TRBD1	-	TGTGCCAGCAGCTTAGTGAGGGACAGGGTGGCCAGCACAGATACGCAGTATTTT	CASSLVRDRVASTDTQYF
TRBV19	TRBJ2-2	-	-	TGTGCCAGTAGAAGGGATCACGCGAACACCGGGGAGCTGTTTTTT	CASRRDHANTGELFF
TRBV7-8	TRBJ2-5	TRBD1	-	TGTGCCACGGGGACAGGCGGAGAGACCCAGTACTTC	CATGTGGETQYF
TRBV27	TRBJ1-2	-	-	TGTGCCAGCAGATTGTCCCCAGAGTTGAGCTATGGCTACACCTTC	CASRLSPELSYGYTF
TRBV4-1	TRBJ1-6	-	-	TGCGCCAGCAGCCAAGATACAAGGTCGGGGAATAATTCACCCCTCCACTTT	CASSQDTRSGNNSPLHF
TRBV7-2	TRBJ2-1	-	-	TGTGCCAGCAGCTTATCCGGGAAGGGGCACAATGAGCAGTTCTTC	CASSLSGKGHNEQFF
TRBV27	TRBJ2-1	TRBD2	once	TGTGCCAGCAGTTTTCTCGGGACTAGCGGGCCAGGGGATGAGCAGTTCTTC	CASSFLGTSGPGDEQFF
TRBV19	TRBJ1-1	-	-	TGTGCCAGTAGTATAGCCAAGAACACTGAAGCTTTCTTT	CASSIAKNTEAFF
TRBV15	TRBJ2-3	-	once	TGTGCCACCAGCACTAGGGCGGGGCCGGGAGATACGCAGTATTTT	CATSTRAGPGDTQYF
TRBV11-3	TRBJ2-7	-	-	TGTGCCAGCAGCTTAGGTCCGGTGACCTACGAGCAGTACTTC	CASSLGPVTYEQYF
TRBV21-1	TRBJ1-2	-	-	TGTGCCAGCAGCACCGCAGGGAGTTGTGGCTACACCTTC	CASSTAGSCGYTF
TRBV23-1	TRBJ2-3	TRBD2	-	TGCGCCAGCGGGTCATTATGGGGGACTAGCGGGGGTAGCACAGATACGCAGTATTTT	CASGSLWGTSGGSTDTQYF
TRBV7-6	TRBJ2-2	-	-	TGTGCCAGCAGCCCCCGGTGGGGCGACACCGGGGAGCTGTTTTTT	CASSPRWGDTGELFF
TRBV20-1	TRBJ1-2	-	-	TGCAGTGCTAGGCGGGCGTATGGCTACACCTTC	CSARRAYGYTF
TRBV4-1	TRBJ1-5	TRBD1	few	TGCGCCAGCAGCCAAGATGATAACCAGGGGGCGGGTCAGCCCCAGCATTTT	CASSQDDNQGAGQPQHF
TRBV9	TRBJ2-1	TRBD1	-	TGTGCCAGCAGCTCCCCGACAGGGTGGGGTGAGCAGTTCTTC	CASSSPTGWGEQFF
TRBV9	TRBJ1-5	-	-	TGTGCCAGCGAGTTACCAAGGGTAAGCAATCAGCCCCAGCATTTT	CASELPRVSNQPQHF
TRBV27	TRBJ2-1	TRBD2	-	TGTGCCAGCAGTTTCTTCGCCGGGGGGGCCGATGAGCAGTTCTTC	CASSFFAGGADEQFF
TRBV6-5	TRBJ1-4	-	-	TGTGCCAGCGGCCCAGGGGACGATGAAAAACTGTTTTTT	CASGPGDDEKLFF
TRBV27	TRBJ2-1	-	-	TGTGCCAGCAGTTTATCGGGGACCACAGCGGCCTATGAGCAGTTCTTC	CASSLSGTTAAYEQFF
TRBV7-3	TRBJ2-1	TRBD2	-	TGTGCCAGCAGCTTAACGATAACTAGCGGTCTTAATGAGCAGTTCTTC	CASSLTITSGLNEQFF
TRBV7-9	TRBJ1-1	-	-	TGTGCCAGCAGCTTCCGCGAATACACTGAAGCTTTCTTT	CASSFREYTEAFF
TRBV7-9	TRBJ1-3	-	once	TGTGCCAGCAGCTTTGCCCCATGGCTCAGCTCTGGAAACACCATATATTTT	CASSFAPWLSSGNTIYF